Detailed here is one T cell receptor (beta chain). Antigen unknown. The data originate from a study of siplizumab effects on memory and regulatory T cells. Study-level findings and limits: Treatment with siplizumab left mappable alloreactive CD4+ clones averaging approximately 69% Treg-derived, compared with 26.9% in controls. Among sequences traceable to unstimulated CD4+ memory cells, alloreactive ones were significantly reduced by siplizumab. Most alloreactive clones went unmapped to unstimulated subsets; only a minor fraction mapped. Major contributors to the alloresponse seemed to be naive T cells, which also appeared more diverse than memory cells.

Profiling relied on immunoSEQ multiplex PCR, and the TCRdb table lists in-frame clones only, not all of them. Among approximately 92,000 clones listed, 85% to 95% were seen once. This CDR3 has 15 amino acids. The V gene's germline CDR1 is WNHNN and CDR2 SYGVQD (reference sequence). The chain recombines TRBV10-1 with TRBJ2-5; D call uncertain. TRBJ2-7 matches the DNA end more closely, so the J call is doubtful. Sequenced sample: non-Treg CD4+ T cells sorted from blood. The origin of this receptor is a human donor in good health. For the CDR3, the DNA is TGCGCCAGCAGTGAGTCTGGCAGAAGTCCCTACGAGCAGTACTTC. It codes for CASSESGRSPYEQYF.